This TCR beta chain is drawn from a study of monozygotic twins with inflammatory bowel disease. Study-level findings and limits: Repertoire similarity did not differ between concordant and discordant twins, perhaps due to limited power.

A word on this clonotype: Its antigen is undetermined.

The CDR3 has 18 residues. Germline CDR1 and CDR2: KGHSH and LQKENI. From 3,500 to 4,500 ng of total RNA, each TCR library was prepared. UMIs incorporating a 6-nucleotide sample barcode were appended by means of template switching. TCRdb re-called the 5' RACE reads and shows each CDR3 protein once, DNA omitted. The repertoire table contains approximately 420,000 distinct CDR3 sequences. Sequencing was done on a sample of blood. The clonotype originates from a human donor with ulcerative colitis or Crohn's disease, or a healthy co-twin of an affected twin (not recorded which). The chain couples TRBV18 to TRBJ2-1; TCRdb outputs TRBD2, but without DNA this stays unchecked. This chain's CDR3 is CASSLRPSGLAANNEQFF. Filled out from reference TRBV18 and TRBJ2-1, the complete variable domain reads NAGVMQNPRHLVRRRGQEARLRCSPMKGHSHVYWYRQLPEEGLKFMVYLQKENIIDESGMPKERFSAEFPKEGPSILRIQQVVRGDSAAYFCASSLRPSGLAANNEQFFGPGTRLTVL.